This T cell receptor (beta chain) was profiled in a study of PD-1 blockade in classical Hodgkin lymphoma. Whole-study results and caveats: Newly diagnosed patients reportedly trailed healthy donors in baseline TCR diversity. Repertoire difference causes, possibly disease activity or prior therapy, remain undefined.

Described time point: newly diagnosed, previously untreated cHL patient sample. Newly diagnosed, untreated classical Hodgkin lymphoma PBMCs provided comparison. Sequencing was performed with immunoSEQ multiplex PCR; in TCRdb, only in-frame clones are kept and a portion is missing. The table includes 20,000 to 25,000 clones, 94% detected once. This clone was observed a single time. Its matching antigen is unknown. V shed 3 bases and J 8 bases; nucleotides not matched to a gene: 8. Germline V gene data show CDR1 as SGHAT and CDR2 as FQNNGV. This CDR3 is 15 amino acids long. This TCR derives from a human donor with classical Hodgkin lymphoma. The gene calls are TRBV11-2 and TRBJ2-1; 9 nucleotides align to TRBD2. Sequenced material: peripheral blood mononuclear cells (PBMCs). CDR3 residues: CASSLWRGGSYEQFF. The CDR3 coding sequence is TGTGCCAGCAGCTTGTGGCGGGGGGGCAGTTATGAGCAGTTCTTC.